This T cell receptor beta chain was profiled in a study of regulatory T cells. Whole-study findings and limits: In CD3G-deficient patients, conventional CD4+ T cells were enriched for hydrophobic CDR3 residues at positions 6 and 7.

Unmatched junction bases numbered 2, after V lost 0 bases and J lost 7 bases. CDR1 and CDR2 (germline): MNHNY, SVGAGI (reference sequence). The CDR3 totals 14 residues. The PCR used 52 TRBV and 13 TRBJ primers. Clones were sequenced by immunoSEQ multiplex PCR, and TCRdb holds only the in-frame ones, with some missing. The data contain tens of thousands of clones, over 75% of them singletons. With respect to this clone: Its cognate antigen is unknown.

This sequence joins TRBV6-6 and TRBJ1-5, with 8 bases aligning to TRBD1. The origin of this receptor is a person aged 18 to 30 with CD3G deficiency. The sample comprised conventional CD4+ T cells sorted from blood. This chain's CDR3 is CASSYSPGGQPQHF. CDR3 bases: TGTGCCAGCAGTTACTCCCCAGGGGGCCAGCCCCAGCATTTT.